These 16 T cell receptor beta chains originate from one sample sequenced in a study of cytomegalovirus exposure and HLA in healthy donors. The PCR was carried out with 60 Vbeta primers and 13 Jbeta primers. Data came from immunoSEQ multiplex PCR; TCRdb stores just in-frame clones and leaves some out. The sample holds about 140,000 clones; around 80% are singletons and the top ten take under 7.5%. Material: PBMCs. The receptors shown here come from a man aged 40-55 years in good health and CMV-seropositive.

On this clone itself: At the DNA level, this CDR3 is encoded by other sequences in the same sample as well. The CDR3 nucleotides read TGTGCCAGCAGGGACAGAACTAGCACAGATACGCAGTATTTT. Residues: CASRDRTSTDTQYF. V and J are TRBV6-1 and TRBJ2-3; the D gene is possibly TRBD1 (6 bases). The CDR3 spans 14 residues. The V gene's germline CDR1 is MNHNS and CDR2 SASEGT. Deletions cut 6 bases from V and 0 bases from J, with 10 bases between.

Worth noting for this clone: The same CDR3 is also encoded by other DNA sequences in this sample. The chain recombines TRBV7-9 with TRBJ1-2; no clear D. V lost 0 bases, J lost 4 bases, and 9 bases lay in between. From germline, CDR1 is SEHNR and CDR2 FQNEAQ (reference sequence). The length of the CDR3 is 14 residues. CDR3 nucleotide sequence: TGTGCCAGCAGCTTAGCTAGCAGCGGCTATGGCTACACCTTC. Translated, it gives CASSLASSGYGYTF. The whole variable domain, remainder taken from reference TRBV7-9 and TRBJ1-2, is DTGVSQNPRHKITKRGQNVTFRCDPISEHNRLYWYRQTLGQGPEFLTYFQNEAQLEKSRLLSDRFSAERPKGSFSTLEIQRTEQGDSAMYLCASSLASSGYGYTFGSGTRLTVV.

CDR3 loop: CASSHRQGANTEAFF. CDR3 coding DNA: TGTGCCAGCAGCCATCGACAGGGGGCGAACACTGAAGCTTTCTTT. The chain recombines TRBV4-2 with TRBJ1-1; the match to TRBD1 covers 10 bases. V shed 3 bases and J 1 base; nucleotides not matched to a gene: 2. CDR3 length equals 15 residues. Germline V gene sequence: CDR1 LGHNA, CDR2 YNFKEQ.

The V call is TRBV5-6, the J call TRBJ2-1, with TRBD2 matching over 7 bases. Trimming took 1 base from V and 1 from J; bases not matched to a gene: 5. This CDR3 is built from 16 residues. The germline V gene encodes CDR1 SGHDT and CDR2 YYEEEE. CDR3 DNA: TGTGCCAGCAGCTTGCTGTCTAGCGGATCCTACAATGAGCAGTTCTTC. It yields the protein CASSLLSSGSYNEQFF.

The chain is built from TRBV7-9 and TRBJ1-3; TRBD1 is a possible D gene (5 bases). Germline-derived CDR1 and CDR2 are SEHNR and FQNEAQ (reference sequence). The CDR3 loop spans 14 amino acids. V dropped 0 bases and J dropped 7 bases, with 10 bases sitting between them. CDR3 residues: CASSLARAGNTIYF. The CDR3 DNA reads TGTGCCAGCAGCTTAGCCCGGGCAGGGAACACCATATATTTT.

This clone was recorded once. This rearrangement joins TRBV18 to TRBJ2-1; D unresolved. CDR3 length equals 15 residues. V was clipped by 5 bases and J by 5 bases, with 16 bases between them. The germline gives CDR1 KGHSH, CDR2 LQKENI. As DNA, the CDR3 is TGTGCCAGCTCAGGAATAGCCCGAGGAGACAATGAGCAGTTCTTC. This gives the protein CASSGIARGDNEQFF.

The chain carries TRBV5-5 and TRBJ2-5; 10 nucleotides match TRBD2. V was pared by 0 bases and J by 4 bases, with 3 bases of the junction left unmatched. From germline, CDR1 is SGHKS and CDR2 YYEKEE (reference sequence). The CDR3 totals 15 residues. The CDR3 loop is CASSLGLAGAETQYF. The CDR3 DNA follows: TGTGCCAGCAGCTTGGGGCTAGCGGGAGCAGAGACCCAGTACTTC.

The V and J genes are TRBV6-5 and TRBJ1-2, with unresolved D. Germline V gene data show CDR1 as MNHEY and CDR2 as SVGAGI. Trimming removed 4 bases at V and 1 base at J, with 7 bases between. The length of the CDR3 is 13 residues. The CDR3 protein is CASSWSGNYGYTF. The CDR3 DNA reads TGTGCCAGCAGTTGGAGCGGTAACTATGGCTACACCTTC.

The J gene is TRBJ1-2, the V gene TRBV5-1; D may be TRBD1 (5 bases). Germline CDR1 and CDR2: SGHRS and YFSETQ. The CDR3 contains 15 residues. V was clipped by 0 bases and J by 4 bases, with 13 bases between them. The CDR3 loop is CASSLGGPGSYGYTF. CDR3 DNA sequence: TGCGCCAGCAGCTTGGGGGGCCCAGGATCCTATGGCTACACCTTC.

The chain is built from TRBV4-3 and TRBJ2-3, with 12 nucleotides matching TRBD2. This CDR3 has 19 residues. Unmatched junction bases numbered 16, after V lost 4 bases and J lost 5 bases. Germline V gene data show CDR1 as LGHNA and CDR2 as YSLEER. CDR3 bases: TGCGCCAGCAGCCGAAACCCCCGACTAGCGGGGGTTCTAGGAGATACGCAGTATTTT. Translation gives CASSRNPRLAGVLGDTQYF.

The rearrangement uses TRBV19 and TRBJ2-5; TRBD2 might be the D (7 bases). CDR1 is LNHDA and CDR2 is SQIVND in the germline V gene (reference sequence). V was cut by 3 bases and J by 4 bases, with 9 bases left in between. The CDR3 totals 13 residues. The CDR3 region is CASSMGGLETQYF. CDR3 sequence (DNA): TGTGCCAGTAGTATGGGGGGGCTAGAGACCCAGTACTTC.

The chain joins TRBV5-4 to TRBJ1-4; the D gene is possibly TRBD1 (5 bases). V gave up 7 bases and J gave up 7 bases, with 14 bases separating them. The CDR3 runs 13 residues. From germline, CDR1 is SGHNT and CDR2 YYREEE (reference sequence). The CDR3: CASGAFNGEKLFF. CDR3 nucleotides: TGTGCCAGCGGGGCGTTCAATGGTGAAAAACTGTTTTTT.

In DNA, the CDR3 is TGTGCCAGCAGCCCAACTGACACCGGGATGGCTGAAGCTTTCTTT. Translated, it gives CASSPTDTGMAEAFF. The chain carries TRBV16 and TRBJ1-1; D remains ambiguous. This CDR3 is built from 15 residues. The germline V gene has CDR1 KGHSY and CDR2 FQNENV. The V end was cut by 4 bases, the J end by 6 bases, with 18 bases between.

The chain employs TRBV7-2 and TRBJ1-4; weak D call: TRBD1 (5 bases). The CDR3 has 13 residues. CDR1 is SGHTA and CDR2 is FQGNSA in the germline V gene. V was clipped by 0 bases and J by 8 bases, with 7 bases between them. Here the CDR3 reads CASSLAPGEKLFF. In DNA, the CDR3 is TGTGCCAGCAGCTTAGCGCCAGGGGAAAAACTGTTTTTT.

The CDR3 here is CASSLPGSQTEAFF. Written as DNA, the CDR3 is TGCGCCAGCAGCTTGCCGGGGTCCCAAACTGAAGCTTTCTTT. The chain has TRBV5-1 and TRBJ1-1; no clear D. CDR3 size: 14 residues. Germline-derived CDR1 and CDR2 are SGHRS and YFSETQ. V was clipped by 1 base and J by 5 bases, with 12 bases between them.

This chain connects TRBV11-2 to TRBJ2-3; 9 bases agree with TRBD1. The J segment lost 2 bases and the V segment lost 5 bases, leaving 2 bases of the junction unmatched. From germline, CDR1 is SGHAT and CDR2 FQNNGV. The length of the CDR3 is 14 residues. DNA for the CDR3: TGTGCCAGCAGCGGGACAGGGTACACAGATACGCAGTATTTT. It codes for CASSGTGYTDTQYF.